The sequence of this T cell receptor (beta chain) was determined in a study of blood T cells in healthy people across ages. A second PCR, run for roughly 6 to 11 cycles, used a sample-barcoded 5' primer plus a J-beta primer mix. TCRdb independently ran MiXCR on the 5' RACE reads; one entry per CDR3 protein. The table lists just over 800,000 distinct CDR3 sequences, 60% to 80% of them singletons, with around 30% in the top ten. This CDR3 is 15 amino acids long. Germline V gives CDR1 ENHRY, CDR2 SYGVKD. The specimen was blood. This sequence originates from a young man in good health. This chain connects TRBV10-3 to TRBJ2-5; 8 nucleotides line up with TRBD1. The J call is doubtful: the DNA matches TRBJ2-1 better. The CDR3 DNA sequence: TGTGCCATCAGTGAGCCGGGACAGGTCCAAGAGACCCAGTTCTTC. Translating it yields CAISEPGQVQETQFF.